The next 16 T cell receptor beta chains were all read from a single sample in a study of glioma-infiltrating T cells after dendritic cell vaccination (TCRdb year 2016). Receptor libraries were prepared by the immunoSEQ multiplex PCR assay. Entries here come from immuneACCESS through TCRdb and include only in-frame sequences with V and J called. Some clones fail to appear in such tables; in the studies checked, an unresolved V gene covers under half of the shortfall, and the cause of the remainder is unknown. The sample records 85,000 to 100,000 clones, roughly 85% of which are singletons. The ten largest clones take up over 6.5% of the sample. In light of the paper, this sample's time point label describes: after dendritic cell vaccination, including at tumor progression/relapse. Here the sequenced sample was blood, taken after dendritic cell vaccination. The origin of the receptors is a human donor with glioblastoma.

The rearrangement uses TRBV5-1 and TRBJ2-5; 9 bases match TRBD1. The V and J ends lost 4 bases and 1 base, in that order; junction bases with no gene match: 5. There are 15 residues in the CDR3. CDR1 and CDR2 (germline): SGHRS, YFSETQ. CDR3 loop: CASSKGQGLQETQYF. CDR3 DNA sequence: TGCGCCAGCAGCAAGGGACAGGGACTCCAAGAGACCCAGTACTTC.

The V gene is TRBV7-2, the J gene TRBJ2-5; D is undetermined. This CDR3 comprises 12 residues. Germline CDR1 is SGHTA and CDR2 is FQGNSA. Trimming removed 5 bases from V and 1 base from J, with 5 bases in between. CDR3 residues: CASSTSQETQYF. CDR3 nucleotides: TGTGCCAGCAGCACGAGCCAAGAGACCCAGTACTTC.

This CDR3 reads CASSQDARGQSQYNYGYTF. Written as DNA, the CDR3 is TGTGCCAGCAGCCAAGATGCAAGGGGACAGAGCCAATATAACTATGGCTACACCTTC. The chain carries TRBV4-2 and TRBJ1-2, with 7 bases fitting TRBD1. The length of the CDR3 is 19 residues. J was trimmed by 1 base and V by 0 bases; bases with no gene match: 14. The V gene's germline CDR1 is LGHNA and CDR2 YNFKEQ.

The CDR3 bases are TGTGCCAGCAGCACAAACAACGCTAACTATGGCTACACCTTC. This codes for CASSTNNANYGYTF. The V gene is TRBV9, the J gene TRBJ1-2, with D unresolved. Germline V gene data show CDR1 as SGDLS and CDR2 as YYNGEE. The length of the CDR3 is 14 residues. V was trimmed by 4 bases and J by 0 bases, leaving 10 bases between them.

V gene TRBV7-2 combines with J gene TRBJ2-3; no clear D gene. CDR1 SGHTA and CDR2 FQGNSA come from the germline V gene. This CDR3 comprises 12 residues. V lost 4 bases and J 10 bases, leaving 12 bases between the germline ends. The CDR3 loop is CASSSLLGPQYF. The CDR3 DNA reads as TGTGCCAGCAGCTCCCTCCTAGGTCCGCAGTATTTT.

The J gene is TRBJ2-5, the V gene TRBV19; 12 bases agree with TRBD2. This CDR3 has 15 residues. V gave up 7 bases and J gave up 5 bases; unmatched junction bases: 8. Germline CDR1 reads LNHDA; CDR2 reads SQIVND (reference sequence). CDR3 bases: TGTGCCAGTAAGGACACTAGCGGGGGGCTGGAGACCCAGTACTTC. The encoded protein is CASKDTSGGLETQYF. The variable domain in full, completed from reference TRBV19 and TRBJ2-5, reads DGGITQSPKYLFRKEGQNVTLSCEQNLNHDAMYWYRQDPGQGLRLIYYSQIVNDFQKGDIAEGYSVSREKKESFPLTVTSAQKNPTAFYLCASKDTSGGLETQYFGPGTRLLVL.

In its sample, this clone was seen a few times. The chain is built from TRBV4-3 and TRBJ2-7, with 9 nucleotides matching TRBD1. The CDR3 runs to 15 residues. Germline values: CDR1 LGHNA, CDR2 YSLEER. V dropped 3 bases and J dropped 5; count of bases not matched to a gene: 8. CDR3 in amino acids: CASSHHWTGENEQYF. DNA of the CDR3: TGCGCCAGCAGCCATCATTGGACAGGGGAAAACGAGCAGTACTTC.

The chain combines TRBV5-4 with TRBJ2-5; 8 positions agree with TRBD2. After removal of 5 bases from V and 0 bases from J, the junction contained 9 bases not matched to a gene. This CDR3 is built from 16 residues. CDR1 is SGHNT, CDR2 YYREEE, per germline (reference sequence). CDR3: CASRRGPGGDQETQYF. CDR3 nucleotide sequence: TGTGCCAGCAGACGGGGGCCGGGGGGGGACCAAGAGACCCAGTACTTC.

The chain has TRBV5-4 and TRBJ2-4; 9 nucleotides line up with TRBD1. Trimming took 1 base from V and 5 from J; bases not matched to a gene: 1. The CDR3 is 14 residues long. Per germline, CDR1 SGHNT and CDR2 YYREEE (reference sequence). The CDR3, as DNA: TGTGCCAGCAGCTTGAGGACAGGGGAAAACATTCAGTACTTC. Amino acids: CASSLRTGENIQYF.

The chain joins TRBV9 to TRBJ2-1, with 14 nucleotides matching TRBD2. With 0 bases clipped from V and 7 bases from J, the junction kept 3 bases outside the gene matches. CDR1 is SGDLS and CDR2 is YYNGEE in the germline V gene. The CDR3 extends over 16 amino acids. CDR3 loop: CASSVGGLAGANEQFF. The CDR3 nucleotides read TGTGCCAGCAGCGTAGGGGGACTAGCGGGAGCGAATGAGCAGTTCTTC.

This clone was detected only a few times. CDR3 loop: CASSLARETSGRGTYNEQFF. CDR3 sequence (DNA): TGTGCCAGCAGCTTAGCGCGAGAGACTAGCGGGAGGGGCACCTACAATGAGCAGTTCTTC. V and J are TRBV7-8 and TRBJ2-1; TRBD2 agrees at 14 bases. The CDR3 is 20 amino acids. The V gene's germline CDR1 is SGHVS and CDR2 FQNEAQ. J gave up 2 bases and V 0 bases, and 9 bases lay outside the gene matches. The entire variable domain, with the rest obtained from reference TRBV7-8 and TRBJ2-1, is as follows: GAGVSQSPRYKVAKRGQDVALRCDPISGHVSLFWYQQALGQGPEFLTYFQNEAQLDKSGLPSDRFFAERPEGSVSTLKIQRTQQEDSAVYLCASSLARETSGRGTYNEQFFGPGTRLTVL.

The chain couples TRBV6-5 to TRBJ2-1; D is possibly TRBD1 (6 bases). The CDR3 is 13 residues long. The germline V gene has CDR1 MNHEY and CDR2 SVGAGI. V lost 0 bases and J 9 bases, leaving 9 bases between the germline ends. The CDR3 protein is CASSYSQGLEQFF. DNA for the CDR3: TGTGCCAGCAGTTACTCACAGGGCCTTGAGCAGTTCTTC.

In DNA, the CDR3 is TGTGCCAGCGGACGTAGCGGTAAAAACATTCAGTACTTC. Translated, it gives CASGRSGKNIQYF. J is TRBJ2-4 and V is TRBV2; weak D call: TRBD2 (6 bases). The V end lost 8 bases, the J end lost 4 bases, and 12 bases lay between the germline ends. This CDR3 has 13 amino acids. Germline loops: CDR1 SNHLY, CDR2 FYNNEI.

In DNA form, the CDR3 reads TGCGCCAGCAGCCCTAAACGGGGCACTGAAGCTTTCTTT. As protein: CASSPKRGTEAFF. This chain links TRBV4-3 with TRBJ1-1, with no clear D. Germline V gene lookup returns CDR1 LGHNA and CDR2 YSLEER. The CDR3 spans 13 residues. Trimming left V 4 bases short and J 4 bases short, with 10 bases between.

The rearrangement joins TRBV6-5 to TRBJ2-5; D unresolved. Matching the DNA end better, TRBJ2-7 makes the J call doubtful. The CDR3 runs 13 residues. In germline, CDR1 is MNHEY, CDR2 SVGAGI. The CDR3 nucleotides read TGTGCCACCGTGGGCCCACCTCCCCACGAGCAGTACTTC. Its protein is CATVGPPPHEQYF.

The chain is built from TRBV4-3 and TRBJ1-1; D perhaps matches TRBD1 (6 bases). The CDR3 consists of 15 residues. Trimming cost V 4 bases and J 1 base, with 13 bases left between them. The germline V gene has CDR1 LGHNA and CDR2 YSLEER. The CDR3 protein is CASSLTGTQNTEAFF. In DNA, the CDR3 is TGCGCCAGCAGCCTTACCGGGACACAGAACACTGAAGCTTTCTTT.